These 27 T cell receptor beta chains were sequenced from one sample in a study of post-analysis software for immune sequencing data. Findings and caveats of the study: About 5 TRBV segments (TRBV5-6, TRBV5-1 and TRBV20-1 among them) occurred more frequently in patients than in controls.

Included in the TCR beta cDNA libraries were unique molecular identifiers. TCRdb re-called the PCR reads through MiXCR, storing one row per CDR3 protein. The sample has approximately 660,000 distinct CDR3 sequences, around 64% seen once. Their specific antigens are unknown. The sample comprised blood. These receptors were taken from a girl aged 2-10 years with multiple sclerosis.

The CDR3 nucleotides read TGTGCCAGCAGCTACAGGGGGGACACTGAAGCTTTCTTT. Translation gives CASSYRGDTEAFF. The V and J genes are TRBV7-6 and TRBJ1-1; the match to TRBD1 covers 8 bases. The germline V gene has CDR1 SGHVS and CDR2 FNYEAQ. The CDR3 loop spans 13 amino acids. With 4 bases clipped from V and 3 bases from J, the junction kept 1 base outside the gene matches.

The table lists this clonotype with a few counts. The V and J genes are TRBV12-3 or TRBV12-4 and TRBJ2-4; D is unclear. The V end lost 8 bases, the J end lost 0 bases, and 11 bases lay between the germline ends. The CDR3 has 14 residues. The CDR3 loop reads CASQQAPAKNIQYF. CDR3 in DNA: TGTGCCAGCCAGCAAGCGCCAGCCAAAAACATTCAGTACTTC.

About this clonotype itself: The junction departs from germline at one end; a sequencing error may be responsible. The chain uses TRBV13 and TRBJ1-2; 8 positions agree with TRBD1. The V gene's germline CDR1 is PRHDT and CDR2 FYEKMQ (reference sequence). The CDR3 totals 13 residues. The CDR3 DNA sequence: TGTGCCGGCAGGGGGCGGACAGTCTATGGCTACACCTTC. Protein: CAGRGRTVYGYTF.

The chain has TRBV12-5 and TRBJ2-3, with TRBD2 matching 10 bases. With V trimmed by 7 bases and J by 3 bases, 1 base remained unmatched. Germline CDR1 is LGHNT and CDR2 is FRNRAP. CDR3 length: 13 residues. The CDR3 coding sequence is TGTGCTAGTGCGGGACTAGCGACAGATACGCAGTATTTT. Its protein is CASAGLATDTQYF. Full variable domain (outside the CDR3, taken from reference TRBV12-5 and TRBJ2-3): DARVTQTPRHKVTEMGQEVTMRCQPILGHNTVFWYRQTMMQGLELLAYFRNRAPLDDSGMPKDRFSAEMPDATLATLKIQPSEPRDSAVYFCASAGLATDTQYFGPGTRLTVL.

Points on this clonotype: One end of the junction fails to match germline, which may point to a read error. The chain links TRBV5-1 to TRBJ2-3; D is unclear. This CDR3 comprises 14 residues. Germline CDR1 and CDR2: SGHRS and YFSETQ. The CDR3 protein is CASSRIRVTDAQYF. CDR3 nucleotide sequence: TGCGCCAGCAGCCGAATTCGGGTAACAGATGCGCAGTATTTT.

The CDR3 bases are TGTGCCAGCTCACCACCGAATGGACAGGGATCCTACAATGAGCAGTTCTTC. This gives the protein CASSPPNGQGSYNEQFF. The rearrangement uses TRBV18 and TRBJ2-1, with TRBD1 matching over 8 bases. The V gene end was trimmed by 0 bases and the J gene end by 1 base; junction bases not matched to a gene: 5. The CDR3 has 17 amino acids. CDR1 and CDR2 from the germline V gene are KGHSH and LQKENI.

This clonotype was seen a few times. CDR3 in DNA: TGTGCCAGCAGGCAGACTAGCGGGACGAATGAGCAGTTCTTC. This encodes CASRQTSGTNEQFF. This chain connects TRBV3-1 to TRBJ2-1, with 11 bases that match TRBD2. This CDR3 region has 14 residues. CDR1 and CDR2 (germline): LGHDT, YNNKEL (reference sequence). After removal of 6 bases from V and 7 bases from J, the junction contained 5 bases not matched to a gene.

The genes are TRBV11-2 and TRBJ2-5; TRBD1 is a possible D gene (5 bases). There are 14 residues in the CDR3. Germline V gives CDR1 SGHAT, CDR2 FQNNGV. Between the trimmed V and J ends, which lost 3 bases and 5 bases, there was a span of 13 bases. The CDR3 region is CASSFQGLWETQYF. The CDR3, as DNA: TGTGCCAGCAGCTTTCAGGGTTTGTGGGAGACCCAGTACTTC.

This clonotype was counted a single time. V and J are TRBV2 and TRBJ2-3; 9 nucleotides agree with TRBD1. This CDR3 has 15 amino acids. Germline CDR1 is SNHLY and CDR2 is FYNNEI. The trim removed 4 bases at V and 3 bases at J, leaving 5 bases unmatched. The CDR3 spells CASSAQGAATDTQYF. Written as DNA, the CDR3 is TGTGCCAGCAGTGCACAGGGGGCAGCAACAGATACGCAGTATTTT.

This chain uses TRBV20-1 with TRBJ2-5, with 10 bases matching TRBD2. Trimming removed 5 bases from V and 4 bases from J; junction bases left unmatched: 7. Per the germline V gene, CDR1 is DFQATT and CDR2 is SNEGSKA (reference sequence). The CDR3 runs to 14 residues. The CDR3 sequence: CSAPASGSPETQYF. The CDR3 DNA reads as TGCAGTGCTCCCGCTAGCGGGAGCCCAGAGACCCAGTACTTC.

This clonotype was recorded once. The genes are TRBV20-1 and TRBJ2-1, with 8 bases aligning to TRBD2. The germline CDR1 and CDR2 sequences are DFQATT and SNEGSKA (reference sequence). Trimming removed 0 bases from V and 8 bases from J; junction bases left unmatched: 9. The CDR3 totals 15 residues. The CDR3: CSARDQPSGFYEQFF. In nucleotides, the CDR3 is TGCAGTGCTAGAGATCAGCCTAGCGGGTTCTATGAGCAGTTCTTC.

This clonotype was found once. The CDR3 nucleotides are TGCAGCGTTGCTCTAAAGCCGAACACTGAAGCTTTCTTT. Translated, it gives CSVALKPNTEAFF. The rearrangement links TRBV29-1 to TRBJ1-1; D gene uncertain. This CDR3 is 13 amino acids long. Between the trimmed V and J ends, which lost 4 bases and 1 base, there was a span of 10 bases. Looked up from germline, CDR1 is SQVTM and CDR2 is ANQGSEA.

This clonotype has just a few counts. CDR3 amino acids: CASSLADRGGTTPLHF. In nucleotides, the CDR3 is TGTGCCAGCAGCTTAGCAGACAGGGGAGGGACGACACCCCTCCACTTT. The rearrangement joins TRBV7-8 to TRBJ1-6, with 8 bases matching TRBD1. CDR1 SGHVS and CDR2 FQNEAQ come from the germline V gene. The trim removed 0 bases at V and 11 bases at J, leaving 9 bases unmatched. The CDR3 is 16 amino acids.

The V gene is TRBV3-1, the J gene TRBJ2-1; 8 bases map to TRBD2. Germline V lookup: CDR1 LGHDT, CDR2 YNNKEL (reference sequence). With V trimmed by 2 bases and J by 0 bases, 3 bases remained unmatched. This CDR3 comprises 16 residues. CDR3 nucleotides: TGTGCCAGCAGCCAAAAACTAGCGGTCTCCTACAATGAGCAGTTCTTC. Translated: CASSQKLAVSYNEQFF.

This chain links TRBV9 with TRBJ2-3; the match to TRBD2 covers 8 bases. The junction had 4 bases not matched to a gene; V was cut back by 4 bases and J by 0 bases. The CDR3 contains 15 residues. Per the germline V gene, CDR1 is SGDLS and CDR2 is YYNGEE. The CDR3 here is CASSHTGGSTDTQYF. Written as DNA, the CDR3 is TGTGCCAGCAGCCACACGGGGGGGAGCACAGATACGCAGTATTTT. The variable domain in full, completed from reference TRBV9 and TRBJ2-3, reads DSGVTQTPKHLITATGQRVTLRCSPRSGDLSVYWYQQSLDQGLQFLIQYYNGEERAKGNILERFSAQQFPDLHSELNLSSLELGDSALYFCASSHTGGSTDTQYFGPGTRLTVL.

The gene calls are TRBV29-1 and TRBJ2-4; D possibly corresponds to TRBD1 (5 bases). Trimming cost V 5 bases and J 0 bases, with 11 bases left between them. Germline assignment: CDR1 SQVTM and CDR2 ANQGSEA. This CDR3 has 14 amino acids. The CDR3 DNA reads as TGCAGCGTTCAAGGACATCTAGCCAAAAACATTCAGTACTTC. It specifies CSVQGHLAKNIQYF.

The chain has TRBV10-1 and TRBJ2-5; D ambiguous. CDR1 is WNHNN and CDR2 is SYGVQD in the germline V gene (reference sequence). The CDR3 consists of 14 residues. V dropped 0 bases and J dropped 1 base, with 6 bases sitting between them. CDR3 bases: TGCGCCAGCAGTGAGTCCAGCGCCCAAGAGACCCAGTACTTC. It yields the protein CASSESSAQETQYF.

The chain links TRBV29-1 to TRBJ1-2; perhaps TRBD1 as D (6 bases). CDR1 is SQVTM and CDR2 is ANQGSEA in the germline V gene. The ends were cut back, 6 bases at V and 6 bases at J, with 20 bases in the middle. The CDR3 totals 14 residues. Written as DNA, the CDR3 is TGCAGCGTATCAGGGACGGACAGCGCTAATGGCTACACCTTC. Its translation is CSVSGTDSANGYTF.

CDR3 sequence reads: CATSRDQGWGGLQETQYF. CDR3 in DNA: TGTGCCACCAGCAGAGATCAGGGGTGGGGCGGCCTACAAGAGACCCAGTACTTC. The V call is TRBV15, the J call TRBJ2-5; D might be TRBD1 (6 bases). The CDR3 loop spans 18 amino acids. Germline CDR1 reads LNHNV; CDR2 reads YYDKDF (reference sequence). Trimming shortened V by 0 bases and J by 2 bases, and 19 bases separated the two germline ends.

The CDR3 protein is CASSLKGRETEAFF. The DNA for the CDR3 is TGTGCCAGCAGTTTGAAGGGAAGGGAGACTGAAGCTTTCTTT. The rearrangement links TRBV12-3 or TRBV12-4 to TRBJ1-1, with D hard to call. Trimming pared 3 bases from V and 5 bases from J, leaving 13 bases between. The length of the CDR3 is 14 residues.

This clonotype has a single count. The chain uses TRBV27 and TRBJ1-2, with D possibly matching TRBD1 (6 bases). The V end lost 7 bases, the J end lost 6 bases, and 12 bases lay between the germline ends. CDR1 and CDR2 from the germline V gene are MNHEY and SMNVEV (reference sequence). The CDR3 runs to 12 residues. The CDR3 protein is CASTTGSNGYTF. The CDR3 DNA is TGTGCCAGCACAACAGGGTCCAATGGCTACACCTTC.

The rearrangement links TRBV10-3 to TRBJ2-1; 10 nucleotides match TRBD2. The length of the CDR3 is 17 residues. V gave up 0 bases and J gave up 4 bases; unmatched junction bases: 6. The germline gives CDR1 ENHRY, CDR2 SYGVKD. The CDR3 reads CAISESLTSGEYNEQFF. The CDR3 DNA sequence: TGTGCCATCAGTGAGTCTTTAACTAGCGGGGAATACAATGAGCAGTTCTTC.

Only a few counts were recorded for this clonotype. The chain combines TRBV14 with TRBJ2-5, with 8 bases identical to TRBD1. CDR3 length: 16 residues. The J segment lost 5 bases and the V segment lost 3 bases, leaving 11 bases of the junction unmatched. The germline V gene has CDR1 SGHDN and CDR2 FVKESK. CDR3 in DNA: TGTGCCAGCAGCCACCTCGGACAGGGCTTACGGGAGACCCAGTACTTC. As protein: CASSHLGQGLRETQYF.

This clonotype turned up a few times. The chain recombines TRBV20-1 with TRBJ2-1, with 8 bases that match TRBD2. The V segment lost 5 bases and the J segment 8 bases; nucleotides outside the gene matches: 11. This CDR3 has 14 amino acids. The germline gives CDR1 DFQATT, CDR2 SNEGSKA (reference sequence). Here the CDR3 DNA reads TGCAGTGCTCCGGGACTAGTGAGTCAACATGAGCAGTTCTTC. Translating it yields CSAPGLVSQHEQFF.

This clonotype was detected a few times. The genes are TRBV6-5 and TRBJ1-2; 9 bases match TRBD1. Germline CDR1 is MNHEY and CDR2 is SVGAGI. CDR3 size: 15 residues. V dropped 6 bases and J dropped 5; count of bases not matched to a gene: 10. As DNA, the CDR3 is TGTGCCAGCAGAGCGACGGGACAGGGTCTTTATGGCTACACCTTC. Protein product: CASRATGQGLYGYTF.

This clonotype has more than one count but fewer than ten. The chain employs TRBV20-1 and TRBJ2-3; TRBD2 matches at 7 bases. J was trimmed by 4 bases and V by 5 bases; bases with no gene match: 15. The CDR3 is 16 amino acids. From germline, CDR1 is DFQATT and CDR2 SNEGSKA (reference sequence). The CDR3 region has the DNA TGCAGTGCTGACTATGAAGGTGTAGCGGGCGCAGATACGCAGTATTTT. Its protein is CSADYEGVAGADTQYF.

The chain has TRBV4-3 and TRBJ2-1; 14 bases agree with TRBD2. The junction had 10 bases not matched to a gene; V was cut back by 3 bases and J by 0 bases. The germline CDR1 and CDR2 sequences are LGHNA and YSLEER. The CDR3 totals 20 residues. The CDR3 DNA reads as TGCGCCAGCAGCCATCCAGGGACTAGCGGGGGCCGTAGCTCCTACAATGAGCAGTTCTTC. It encodes CASSHPGTSGGRSSYNEQFF.